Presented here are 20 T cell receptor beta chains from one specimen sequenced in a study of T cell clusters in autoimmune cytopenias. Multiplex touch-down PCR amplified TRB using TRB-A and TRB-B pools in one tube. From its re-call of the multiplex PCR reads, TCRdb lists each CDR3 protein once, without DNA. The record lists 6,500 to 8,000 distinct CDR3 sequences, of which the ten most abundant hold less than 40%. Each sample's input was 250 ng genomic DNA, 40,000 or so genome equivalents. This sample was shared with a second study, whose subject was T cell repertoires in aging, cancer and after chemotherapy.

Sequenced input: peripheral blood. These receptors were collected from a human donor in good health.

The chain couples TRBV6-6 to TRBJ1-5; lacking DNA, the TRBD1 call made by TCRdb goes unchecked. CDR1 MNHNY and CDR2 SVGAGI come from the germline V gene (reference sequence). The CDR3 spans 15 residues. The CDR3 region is CASSRDRVGEQPQHF.

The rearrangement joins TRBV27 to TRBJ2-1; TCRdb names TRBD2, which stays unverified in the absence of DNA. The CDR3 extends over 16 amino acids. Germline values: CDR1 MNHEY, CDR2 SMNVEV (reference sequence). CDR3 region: CASRGEDFGWVNEQFF.

CDR3 in amino acids: CASRGGLRSPLHF. The chain is built from TRBV6-5 and TRBJ1-6; the D call from TCRdb, TRBD1, cannot be confirmed without DNA. The germline CDR1 and CDR2 sequences are MNHEY and SVGAGI. The CDR3 consists of 13 residues.

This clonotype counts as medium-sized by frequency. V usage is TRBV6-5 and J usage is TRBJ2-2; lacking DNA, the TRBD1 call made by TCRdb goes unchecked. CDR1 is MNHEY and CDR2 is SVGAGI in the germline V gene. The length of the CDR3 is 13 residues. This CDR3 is CATAQTHTGELFF.

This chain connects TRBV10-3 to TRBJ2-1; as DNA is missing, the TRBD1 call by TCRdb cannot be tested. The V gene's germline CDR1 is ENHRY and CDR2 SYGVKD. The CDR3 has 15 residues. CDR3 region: CAIKRGADSYNEQFF.

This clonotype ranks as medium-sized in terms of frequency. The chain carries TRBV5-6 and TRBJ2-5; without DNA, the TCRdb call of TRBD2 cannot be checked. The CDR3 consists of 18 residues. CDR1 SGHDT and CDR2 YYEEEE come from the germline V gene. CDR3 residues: CASSSTSGAGVRLETQYF.

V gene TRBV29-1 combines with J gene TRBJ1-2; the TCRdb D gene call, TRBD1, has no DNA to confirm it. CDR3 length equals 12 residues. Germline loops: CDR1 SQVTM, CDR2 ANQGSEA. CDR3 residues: CSDYRADYGYTF.

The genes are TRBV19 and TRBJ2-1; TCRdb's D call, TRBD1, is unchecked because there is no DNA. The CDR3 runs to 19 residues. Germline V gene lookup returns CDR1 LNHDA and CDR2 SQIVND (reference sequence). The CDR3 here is CASSIRGAASGSSYNEQFF.

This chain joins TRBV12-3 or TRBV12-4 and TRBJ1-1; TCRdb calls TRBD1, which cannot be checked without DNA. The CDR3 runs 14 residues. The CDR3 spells CASSHRRRNTEAFF.

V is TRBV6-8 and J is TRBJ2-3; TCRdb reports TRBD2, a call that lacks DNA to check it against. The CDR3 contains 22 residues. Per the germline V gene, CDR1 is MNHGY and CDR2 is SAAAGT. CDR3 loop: CASSYFQTGGLAGGLGTDTQYF.

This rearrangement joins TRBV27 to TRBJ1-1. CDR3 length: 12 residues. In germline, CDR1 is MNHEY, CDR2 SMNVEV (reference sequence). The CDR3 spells CASSSGNTEAFF.

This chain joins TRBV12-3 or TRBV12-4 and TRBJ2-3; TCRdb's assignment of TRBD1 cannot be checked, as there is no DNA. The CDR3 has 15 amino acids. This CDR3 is CASTLGQGRTDTQYF.

The CDR3 reads CASSIRRADYGYTF. This chain joins TRBV19 and TRBJ1-2. The CDR3 is 14 amino acids. CDR1 and CDR2 from the germline V gene are LNHDA and SQIVND (reference sequence).

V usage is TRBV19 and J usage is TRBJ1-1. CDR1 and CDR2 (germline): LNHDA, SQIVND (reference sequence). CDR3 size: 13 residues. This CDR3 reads CASSIRTNTEAFF.

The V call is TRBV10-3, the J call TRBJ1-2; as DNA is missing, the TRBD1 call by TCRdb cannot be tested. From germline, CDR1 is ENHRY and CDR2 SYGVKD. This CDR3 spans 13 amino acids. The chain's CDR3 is CAISGVRQGGYTF.

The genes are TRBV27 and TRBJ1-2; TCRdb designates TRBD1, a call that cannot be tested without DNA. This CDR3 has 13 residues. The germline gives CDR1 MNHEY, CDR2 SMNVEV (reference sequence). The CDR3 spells CASRRTGKDGYTF.

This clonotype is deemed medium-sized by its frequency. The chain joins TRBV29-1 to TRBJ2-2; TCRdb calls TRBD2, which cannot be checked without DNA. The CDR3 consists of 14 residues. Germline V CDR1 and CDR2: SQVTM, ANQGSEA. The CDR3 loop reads CSVSGVINTGELFF.

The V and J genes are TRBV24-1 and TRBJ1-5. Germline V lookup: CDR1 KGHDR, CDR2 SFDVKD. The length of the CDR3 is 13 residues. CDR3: CATSESFDQPQHF.

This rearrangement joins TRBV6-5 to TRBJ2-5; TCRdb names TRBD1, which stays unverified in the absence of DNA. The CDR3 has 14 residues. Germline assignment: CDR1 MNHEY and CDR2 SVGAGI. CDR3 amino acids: CASKVPGGQETQYF.

The CDR3 protein is CASSPRLAGDHTQYF. V is TRBV11-2 and J is TRBJ2-3; no DNA is available, so the TRBD2 call from TCRdb remains unchecked. The V gene's germline CDR1 is SGHAT and CDR2 FQNNGV. This CDR3 has 15 amino acids. The variable domain in full, completed from reference TRBV11-2 and TRBJ2-3, reads EAGVAQSPRYKIIEKRQSVAFWCNPISGHATLYWYQQILGQGPKLLIQFQNNGVVDDSQLPKDRFSAERLKGVDSTLKIQPAKLEDSAVYLCASSPRLAGDHTQYFGPGTRLTVL.